This T cell receptor (beta chain) originates from a study of siplizumab effects on memory and regulatory T cells. Study-wide findings and caveats: There were only a minor fraction of alloreactive clones that mapped to unstimulated subsets. Left unconfirmed was the suppressive function of proliferating Tregs from siplizumab cultures. Major contributors to the alloresponse seemed to be naive T cells, which also appeared more diverse than memory cells.

Comment on this clone: Antigen: not known.

V trimming: 3 bases; J trimming: 7 bases; junction bases outside the gene matches: 15. The CDR3 is made up of 17 amino acids. From germline, CDR1 is SGHRS and CDR2 YFSETQ. Clones were read by immunoSEQ multiplex PCR, and TCRdb kept only the in-frame ones, dropping some. The table has over 100,000 clones, more than 85% seen once; the top ten hold 1% to 1.3%. The sequence was collected from a human donor in good health. Sequencing was carried out using CD4+ T cells sorted from blood. The rearrangement joins TRBV5-1 to TRBJ1-5, with TRBD1 matching 8 bases. CDR3 DNA sequence: TGCGCCAGCAGCTATTTCATTGAGACAGGGGTCGGACAGCCCCAGCATTTT. This codes for CASSYFIETGVGQPQHF.